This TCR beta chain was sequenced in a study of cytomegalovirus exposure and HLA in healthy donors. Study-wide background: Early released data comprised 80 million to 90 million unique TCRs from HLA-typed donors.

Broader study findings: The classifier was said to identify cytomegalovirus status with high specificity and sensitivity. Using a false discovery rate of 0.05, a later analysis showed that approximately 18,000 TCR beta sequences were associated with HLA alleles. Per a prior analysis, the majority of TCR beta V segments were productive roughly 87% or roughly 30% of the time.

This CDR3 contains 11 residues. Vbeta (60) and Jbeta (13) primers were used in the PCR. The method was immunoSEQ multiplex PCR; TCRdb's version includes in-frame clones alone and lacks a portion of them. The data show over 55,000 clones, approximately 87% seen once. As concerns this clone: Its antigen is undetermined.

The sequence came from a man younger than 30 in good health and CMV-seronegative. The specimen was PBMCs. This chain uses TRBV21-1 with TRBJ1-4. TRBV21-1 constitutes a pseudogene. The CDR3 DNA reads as TGTGCCAGCAGCCCCCGTGAAAAACTGTTTTTT. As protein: CASSPREKLFF.